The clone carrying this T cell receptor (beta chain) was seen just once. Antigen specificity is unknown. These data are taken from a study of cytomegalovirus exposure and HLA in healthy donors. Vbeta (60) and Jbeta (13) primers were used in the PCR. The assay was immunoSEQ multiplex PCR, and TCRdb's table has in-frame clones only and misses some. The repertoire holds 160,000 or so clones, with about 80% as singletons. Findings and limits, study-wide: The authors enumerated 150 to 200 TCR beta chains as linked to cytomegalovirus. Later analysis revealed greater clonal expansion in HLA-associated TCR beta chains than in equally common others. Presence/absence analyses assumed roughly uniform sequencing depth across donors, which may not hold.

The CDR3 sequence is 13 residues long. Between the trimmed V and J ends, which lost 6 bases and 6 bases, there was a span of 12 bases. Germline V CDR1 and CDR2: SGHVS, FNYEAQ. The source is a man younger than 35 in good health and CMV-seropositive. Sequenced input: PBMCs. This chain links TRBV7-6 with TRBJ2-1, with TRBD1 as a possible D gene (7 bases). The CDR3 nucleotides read TGTGCCAGCAGTGCAGGGGGGTTCAATGAGCAGTTCTTC. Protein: CASSAGGFNEQFF.